The rows below give T cell receptor beta chains drawn from one sample of a study of T cell responses to AZD1222 COVID-19 vaccine. The table came from immunoSEQ multiplex PCR; TCRdb's copy has only in-frame clones and leaves some out. The top ten hold 7.5% to 8% of the sample, which has tens of thousands of clones, about 88% seen once. Sample: peripheral blood, taken 28 days after the second AZD1222 dose. The source is an adult who received the AZD1222 COVID-19 vaccine. Each CDR3 is given with its conserved first and last residue. The D gene is left open where the match is weak. Some rows have no size entry. The others give once, few or many, or a class for an expanded clone.

d_call	v_call	j_call	clone_size	cdr3_nt	cdr3_aa
TRBD1	TRBV28	TRBJ1-4	NA	TGTGCCAGCACCCCGGGGGGCAGGGGGCCTACTAATGAAAAACTGTTTTTT	CASTPGGRGPTNEKLFF
NA	TRBV28	TRBJ2-2	NA	TGTGCCAGCACCACTAGGGTAATTAACACCGGGGAGCTGTTTTTT	CASTTRVINTGELFF
NA	TRBV7-2	TRBJ1-6	NA	TGTGCCAGCAGCCTACTTGGGGGGTTTACCCTCCACTTT	CASSLLGGFTLHF
TRBD1	TRBV9	TRBJ1-5	NA	TGTGCCAGCAGCGCGGGACAGTGGAATCAGCCCCAGCATTTT	CASSAGQWNQPQHF
NA	TRBV20-1	TRBJ1-2	NA	TGCAGTGCTAGTTTTCAAACCAGTAAGGGCAGGTCCTATGGCTACACCTTC	CSASFQTSKGRSYGYTF
TRBD1	TRBV10-3	TRBJ2-7	NA	TGTGCCATACACCGGGACAGAAGCTACGAGCAGTACTTC	CAIHRDRSYEQYF
NA	TRBV7-9	TRBJ1-3	NA	TGTGCCAGCCGACGGATTTACTCTGGAAACACCATATATTTT	CASRRIYSGNTIYF
TRBD2	TRBV18	TRBJ2-7	NA	TGTGCCAGCTCACCGGTCGGCGGGGGGGTTTCCTACGAGCAGTACTTC	CASSPVGGGVSYEQYF
TRBD1	TRBV5-4	TRBJ1-4	once	TGTGCCAGCAGCACCGGACAGGGCCATCTCACTAATGAAAAACTGTTTTTT	CASSTGQGHLTNEKLFF
NA	TRBV27	TRBJ2-7	NA	TGTGCCAGCAGCCCAGGGTCGGCCCCTCTAACCTACGAGCAGTACTTC	CASSPGSAPLTYEQYF
NA	TRBV7-2	TRBJ2-7	NA	TGTGCCAGCAGCTTCGACTCCACTTCCCCAGAGCAGTACTTC	CASSFDSTSPEQYF
NA	TRBV7-2	TRBJ2-7	NA	TGTGCCAGCAGCTTTCTGGGCGGGAAAAGCTCCTACGAGCAGTACTTC	CASSFLGGKSSYEQYF
TRBD1	TRBV28	TRBJ2-3	NA	TGTGCCAGCAACTCCCCCCGAATAGGGGACAGGGGCAACACAGATACGCAGTATTTT	CASNSPRIGDRGNTDTQYF
TRBD1	TRBV2	TRBJ1-4	NA	TGTGCCAGCACCGGGACAGCTAATGAAAAACTGTTTTTT	CASTGTANEKLFF
NA	TRBV5-4	TRBJ1-4	NA	TGTGCCAGCAGCTTGGATTCAGGGAATAATGAAAAACTGTTTTTT	CASSLDSGNNEKLFF
NA	TRBV2	TRBJ2-1	NA	TGTGCCAGCAGTGAAGGTCCGCACACCTACAATGAGCAGTTCTTC	CASSEGPHTYNEQFF
TRBD1	TRBV7-3	TRBJ1-5	NA	TGTGCCAGCAGCGGTTCAGGGGGCGGGCCCCAGCATTTT	CASSGSGGGPQHF
NA	TRBV19	TRBJ2-7	NA	TGTGCCAGTAGTATAGGAGGCTCCTACCCTCGCTACGAGCAGTACTTC	CASSIGGSYPRYEQYF
TRBD1	TRBV28	TRBJ2-5	NA	TGTGCCAGCAGTTTACGTTTCAGGGGGCCCCAAGAGACCCAGTACTTC	CASSLRFRGPQETQYF
NA	TRBV29-1	TRBJ1-2	NA	TGCAGCGTCCTCACCAGGGTATCTGGCTACACCTTC	CSVLTRVSGYTF
NA	TRBV28	TRBJ2-7	NA	TGTGCCAGCAGCCACCTGACAGATCTCCTCCCGCGGGAGCAGTACTTC	CASSHLTDLLPREQYF
NA	TRBV28	TRBJ1-2	NA	TGTGCCAGCAGTTTAGGTACAAGAAGCTATGGCTACACCTTC	CASSLGTRSYGYTF
NA	TRBV5-6	TRBJ2-7	NA	TGTGCCAGCAGCCGTGGGCGAGAAACCTACGAGCAGTACTTC	CASSRGRETYEQYF
NA	TRBV3-1/TRBV3-2	TRBJ2-7	NA	TGTGCCAGCAGCCAAGCTGGGGATAGGGACGAGCAGTACTTC	CASSQAGDRDEQYF
NA	TRBV30	TRBJ2-7	NA	TGTGCCTGGGGGGTCCGGTCCTACGAGCAGTACTTC	CAWGVRSYEQYF
TRBD2	TRBV7-3	TRBJ2-5	NA	TGTGCCAGCAGCTCACTAGCGGGGGTATCCCCCCAGTACTTC	CASSSLAGVSPQYF
NA	TRBV11-2	TRBJ1-5	NA	TGTGCCAGCAGCTCCGGAGGGTACAATCAGCCCCAGCATTTT	CASSSGGYNQPQHF
NA	TRBV3-1/TRBV3-2	TRBJ1-1	few	TGTGCCAGCAGCCCTACTCTGAACACTGAAGCTTTCTTT	CASSPTLNTEAFF
TRBD2	TRBV27	TRBJ2-7	NA	TGTGCCAGCAGTTCCTTACTAGCGGGGGCCTACGAGCAGTACTTC	CASSSLLAGAYEQYF
TRBD1	TRBV6-2/TRBV6-3	TRBJ1-1	NA	TGTGCCAGCAGCAGCCCCAGGGGGCTGAACACTGAAGCTTTCTTT	CASSSPRGLNTEAFF
NA	TRBV30	TRBJ2-2	NA	TGTGCCTGGAGTGTACTGGCATCCGGGGAGCTGTTTTTT	CAWSVLASGELFF
NA	TRBV15	TRBJ1-5	NA	TGTGCCACCAGCAGCATGGGCAATCAGCCCCAGCATTTT	CATSSMGNQPQHF
NA	TRBV19	TRBJ1-1	NA	TGTGCCAGTAGTATTGATGGATGGGCCACTGAAGCTTTCTTT	CASSIDGWATEAFF
TRBD1	TRBV27	TRBJ1-6	few	TGTGCCAGCAGAAGGACAGGTCTTTCTTCACCCCTCCACTTT	CASRRTGLSSPLHF
NA	TRBV5-4	TRBJ2-2	NA	TGTGCCAGCAGCTTGGGGACAGTTTACACCGGGGAGCTGTTTTTT	CASSLGTVYTGELFF
NA	TRBV28	TRBJ2-7	once	TGTGCCAGCAGTTCCATCCGGGAGCAGTACTTC	CASSSIREQYF
TRBD1	TRBV5-1	TRBJ2-7	NA	TGCGCCAGCAGCCCAGGACAGGGCCTCTACGAGCAGTACTTC	CASSPGQGLYEQYF
TRBD2	TRBV20-1	TRBJ2-7	NA	TGCAGTGCTAGTAACACTGGCGGGAGCCGCGACGCGTGGGAGCAGTACTTC	CSASNTGGSRDAWEQYF
TRBD1	TRBV5-1	TRBJ2-3	NA	TGCGCCAGCAGCCAAACCGGGACAGGGGCAGATACGCAGTATTTT	CASSQTGTGADTQYF
TRBD1	TRBV20-1	TRBJ1-1	NA	TGCAGTGCCCAGGGGGACACTGAAGCTTTCTTT	CSAQGDTEAFF
NA	TRBV4-1	TRBJ2-7	NA	TGCGCCAGCAGCCTATCGACCCTCCGCTACGAGCAGTACTTC	CASSLSTLRYEQYF
NA	TRBV20-1	TRBJ2-1	NA	TGCAGTACGACTCTATACAATGAGCAGTTCTTC	CSTTLYNEQFF
TRBD1	TRBV27	TRBJ1-4	NA	TGTGCCACCAAGGGTCGGACAGGGCCTTCAACTAATGAAAAACTGTTTTTT	CATKGRTGPSTNEKLFF
NA	TRBV2	TRBJ2-2	NA	TGTGCCAGCAGAGACGACCCCGGGGAGCTGTTTTTT	CASRDDPGELFF
NA	TRBV9	TRBJ1-5	NA	TGTGCCAGCAGCGTAGGGGGGGACTTCAATCAGCCCCAGCATTTT	CASSVGGDFNQPQHF
NA	TRBV30	TRBJ1-2	few	TGTGCCTGGAGCAAAGACGGGGTCAGTGGCTACACCTTC	CAWSKDGVSGYTF
NA	TRBV5-6	TRBJ2-7	once	TGTGCCAGCAGCTCCACGGTCAGCCAGACTATCGAGCAGTACTTC	CASSSTVSQTIEQYF
NA	TRBV5-6	TRBJ2-7	NA	TGTGCCAGCAGCGCCTCCGATCCGGGTTGGGCTCTCTACGAGCAGTACTTC	CASSASDPGWALYEQYF
TRBD2	TRBV5-4	TRBJ2-7	NA	TGTGCCAGCAGCCCCGGAGGTTCGGGGGGAGTACCTTTCGAGCAGTACTTC	CASSPGGSGGVPFEQYF
NA	TRBV9	TRBJ2-5	NA	TGTGCCAGCAGCGTAGATAGGGGCATGGAGACCCAGTACTTC	CASSVDRGMETQYF